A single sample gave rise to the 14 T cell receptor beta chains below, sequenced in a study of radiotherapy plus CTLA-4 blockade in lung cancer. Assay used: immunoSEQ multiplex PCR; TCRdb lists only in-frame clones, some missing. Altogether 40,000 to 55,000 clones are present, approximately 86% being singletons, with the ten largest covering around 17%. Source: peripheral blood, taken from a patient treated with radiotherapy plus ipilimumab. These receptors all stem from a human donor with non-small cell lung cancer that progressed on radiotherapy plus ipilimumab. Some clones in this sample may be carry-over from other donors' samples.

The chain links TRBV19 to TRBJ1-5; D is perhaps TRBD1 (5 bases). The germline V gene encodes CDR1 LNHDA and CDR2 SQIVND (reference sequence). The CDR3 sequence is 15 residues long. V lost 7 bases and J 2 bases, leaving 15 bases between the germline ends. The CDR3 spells CASKGQGRGNQPQHF. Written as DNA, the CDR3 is TGTGCCAGTAAAGGGCAGGGAAGAGGCAATCAGCCCCAGCATTTT.

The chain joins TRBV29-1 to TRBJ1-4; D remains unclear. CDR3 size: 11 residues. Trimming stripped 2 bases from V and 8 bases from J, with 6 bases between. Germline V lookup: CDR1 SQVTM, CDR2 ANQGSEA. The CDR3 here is CSVESGEKLFF. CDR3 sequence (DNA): TGCAGCGTTGAAAGCGGGGAAAAACTGTTTTTT.

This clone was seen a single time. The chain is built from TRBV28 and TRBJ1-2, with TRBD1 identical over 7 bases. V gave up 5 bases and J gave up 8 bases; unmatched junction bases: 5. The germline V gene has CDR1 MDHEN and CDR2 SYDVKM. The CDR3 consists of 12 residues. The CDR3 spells CASSQTGRGYTF. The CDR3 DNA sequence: TGTGCCAGCAGTCAGACAGGGAGGGGCTACACCTTC.

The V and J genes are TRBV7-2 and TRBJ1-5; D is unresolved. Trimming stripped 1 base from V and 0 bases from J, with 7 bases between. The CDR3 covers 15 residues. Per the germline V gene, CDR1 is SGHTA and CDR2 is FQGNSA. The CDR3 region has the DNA TGTGCCAGCAGCTTAGTAGATAATAGCAATCAGCCCCAGCATTTT. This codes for CASSLVDNSNQPQHF.

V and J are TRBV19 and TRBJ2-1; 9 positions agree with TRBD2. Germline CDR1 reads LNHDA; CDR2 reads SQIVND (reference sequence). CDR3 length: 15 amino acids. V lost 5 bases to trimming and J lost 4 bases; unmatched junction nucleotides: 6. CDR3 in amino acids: CASSPLAGSYNEQFF. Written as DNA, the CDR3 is TGTGCCAGTAGTCCCCTAGCGGGATCTTACAATGAGCAGTTCTTC. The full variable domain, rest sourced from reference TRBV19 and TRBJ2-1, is DGGITQSPKYLFRKEGQNVTLSCEQNLNHDAMYWYRQDPGQGLRLIYYSQIVNDFQKGDIAEGYSVSREKKESFPLTVTSAQKNPTAFYLCASSPLAGSYNEQFFGPGTRLTVL.

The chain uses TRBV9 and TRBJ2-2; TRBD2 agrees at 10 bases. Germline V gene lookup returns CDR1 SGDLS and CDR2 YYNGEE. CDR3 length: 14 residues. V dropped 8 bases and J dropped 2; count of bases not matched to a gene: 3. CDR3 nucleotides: TGTGCCAGTACTAGCGGGATAAACACCGGGGAGCTGTTTTTT. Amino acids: CASTSGINTGELFF.

The CDR3 protein is CASSLQGARTEAFF. The CDR3 DNA sequence: TGTGCCAGCAGCTTGCAGGGGGCCAGGACTGAAGCTTTCTTT. This sequence joins TRBV5-8 and TRBJ1-1; 8 positions match TRBD1. Germline CDR1 reads SGHTS; CDR2 reads YDEGEE. This CDR3 has 14 residues. The trim removed 1 base at V and 5 bases at J, leaving 4 bases unmatched.

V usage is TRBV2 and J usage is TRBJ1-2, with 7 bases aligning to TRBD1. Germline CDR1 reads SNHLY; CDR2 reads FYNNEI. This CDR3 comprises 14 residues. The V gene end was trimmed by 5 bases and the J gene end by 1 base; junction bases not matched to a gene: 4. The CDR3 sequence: CASSPQGFNYGYTF. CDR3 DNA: TGTGCCAGCAGTCCACAGGGGTTTAACTATGGCTACACCTTC. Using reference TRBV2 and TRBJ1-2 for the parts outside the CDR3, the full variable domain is EPEVTQTPSHQVTQMGQEVILRCVPISNHLYFYWYRQILGQKVEFLVSFYNNEISEKSEIFDDQFSVERPDGSNFTLKIRSTKLEDSAMYFCASSPQGFNYGYTFGSGTRLTVV.

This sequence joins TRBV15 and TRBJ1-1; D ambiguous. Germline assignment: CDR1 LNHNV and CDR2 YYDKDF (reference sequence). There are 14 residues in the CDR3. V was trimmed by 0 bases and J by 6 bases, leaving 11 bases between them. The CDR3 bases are TGTGCCACCAGCAGAGATTCAGAAAACCCTGAAGCTTTCTTT. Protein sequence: CATSRDSENPEAFF.

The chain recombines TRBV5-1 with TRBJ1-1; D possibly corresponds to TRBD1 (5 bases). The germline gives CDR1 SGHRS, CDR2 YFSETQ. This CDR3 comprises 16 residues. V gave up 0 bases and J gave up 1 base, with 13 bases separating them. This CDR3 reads CASSLVGGVSNTEAFF. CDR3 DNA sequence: TGCGCCAGCAGCTTGGTGGGGGGGGTTTCGAACACTGAAGCTTTCTTT.

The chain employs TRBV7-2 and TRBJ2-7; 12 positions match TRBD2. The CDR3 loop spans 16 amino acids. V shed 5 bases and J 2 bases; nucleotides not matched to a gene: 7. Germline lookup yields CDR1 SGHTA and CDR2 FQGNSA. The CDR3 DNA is TGTGCCAGCAGCGCGGCTAGCGGGGGGGCCGCCTACGAGCAGTACTTC. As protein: CASSAASGGAAYEQYF.

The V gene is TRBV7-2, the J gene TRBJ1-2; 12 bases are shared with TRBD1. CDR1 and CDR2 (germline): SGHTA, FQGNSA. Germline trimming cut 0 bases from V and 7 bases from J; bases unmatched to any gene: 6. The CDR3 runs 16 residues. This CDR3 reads CASSLALGQGASGYTF. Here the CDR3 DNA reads TGTGCCAGCAGCTTAGCCTTGGGACAGGGGGCAAGTGGCTACACCTTC. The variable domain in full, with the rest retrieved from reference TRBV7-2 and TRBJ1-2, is GAGVSQSPSNKVTEKGKDVELRCDPISGHTALYWYRQSLGQGLEFLIYFQGNSAPDKSGLPSDRFSAERTGGSVSTLTIQRTQQEDSAVYLCASSLALGQGASGYTFGSGTRLTVV.

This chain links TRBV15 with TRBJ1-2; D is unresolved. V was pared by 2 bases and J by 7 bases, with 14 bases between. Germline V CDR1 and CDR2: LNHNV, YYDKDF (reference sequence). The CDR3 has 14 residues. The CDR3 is CATSRPREWRGYTF. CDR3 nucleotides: TGTGCCACCAGCAGACCCCGGGAGTGGCGTGGCTACACCTTC.

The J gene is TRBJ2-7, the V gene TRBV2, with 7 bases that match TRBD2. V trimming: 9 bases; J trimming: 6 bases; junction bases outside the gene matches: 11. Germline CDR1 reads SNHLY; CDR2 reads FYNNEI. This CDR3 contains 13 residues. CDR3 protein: CARNGLGMSEQYF. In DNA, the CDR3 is TGTGCCAGGAACGGACTAGGAATGAGCGAGCAGTACTTC. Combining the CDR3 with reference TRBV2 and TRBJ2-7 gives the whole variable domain EPEVTQTPSHQVTQMGQEVILRCVPISNHLYFYWYRQILGQKVEFLVSFYNNEISEKSEIFDDQFSVERPDGSNFTLKIRSTKLEDSAMYFCARNGLGMSEQYFGPGTRLTVT.